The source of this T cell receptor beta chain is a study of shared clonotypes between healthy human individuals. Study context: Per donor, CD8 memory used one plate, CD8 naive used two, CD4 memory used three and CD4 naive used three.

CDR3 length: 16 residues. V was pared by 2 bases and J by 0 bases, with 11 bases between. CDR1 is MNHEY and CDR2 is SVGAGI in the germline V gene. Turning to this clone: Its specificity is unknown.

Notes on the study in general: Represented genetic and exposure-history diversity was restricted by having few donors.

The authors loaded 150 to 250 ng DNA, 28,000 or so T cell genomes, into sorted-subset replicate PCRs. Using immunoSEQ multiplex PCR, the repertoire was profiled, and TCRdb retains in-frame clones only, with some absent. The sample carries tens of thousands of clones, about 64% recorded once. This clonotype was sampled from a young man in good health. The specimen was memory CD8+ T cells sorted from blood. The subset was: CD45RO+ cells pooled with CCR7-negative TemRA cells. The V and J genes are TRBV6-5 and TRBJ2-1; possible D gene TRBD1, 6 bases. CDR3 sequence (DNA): TGTGCCAGCAGTTACCAAGCGGACAGCTCCTACAATGAGCAGTTCTTC. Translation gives CASSYQADSSYNEQFF.